This TCR beta chain was sequenced in a study of shared clonotypes between healthy human individuals. Study-wide background: A few men and a couple of women, aged 18 to 49, were donors. Points from the study as a whole: Since donors were few, the genetic and exposure-history diversity represented was limited.

About 100 million PBMCs per unsorted sample were used for genomic DNA. Here immunoSEQ multiplex PCR was the method, and the copy in TCRdb shows in-frame clones only, minus some. This sample has around 500,000 clones, with 75% to 85% found just once. With respect to this clone: Antigen unknown.

V was pared by 4 bases and J by 3 bases, with 13 bases between. Per germline, CDR1 SGHVS and CDR2 FNYEAQ. This CDR3 comprises 14 residues. This TCR derives from a woman in her thirties or forties in good health. Some clones in this sample may be carry-over from other donors' samples. Material: PBMCs. The chain joins TRBV7-6 to TRBJ2-7; D gene unclear. The CDR3 region has the DNA TGTGCCAGCAGCTCCATCGACGGGCACTACGAGCAGTACTTC. This encodes CASSSIDGHYEQYF.